These 30 T cell receptor beta chains originate from one sample sequenced in a study of T-cell memory formation after mild COVID-19. TCRdb redid the calling of the 5' RACE reads with MiXCR, one entry per CDR3 protein. The sample has over 300,000 distinct CDR3 sequences; around a fifth are singletons. Sequenced sample: PBMCs or a T cell subset sorted from them (not recorded which). Receptors originate from a man aged 18 to 30 who had mild COVID-19 (a few samples of this study predate the infection). Cell type and time point are not known.

This clonotype came up many times. The chain joins TRBV5-1 to TRBJ2-2; D possibly corresponds to TRBD1 (6 bases). V lost 0 bases and J 4 bases, leaving 13 bases between the germline ends. CDR1 is SGHRS, CDR2 YFSETQ, per germline. CDR3 length equals 16 residues. The CDR3 spells CASSLEADRLTGELFF. In DNA, the CDR3 is TGCGCCAGCAGCTTGGAAGCGGACAGACTCACCGGGGAGCTGTTTTTT.

The chain uses TRBV28 and TRBJ2-1; no reliable D call. Germline CDR1 reads MDHEN; CDR2 reads SYDVKM. CDR3 length equals 13 residues. V lost 6 bases, J lost 6 bases, and 12 bases lay in between. This CDR3 reads CASRRWTVNEQFF. Here the CDR3 DNA reads TGTGCCAGCAGACGTTGGACGGTCAATGAGCAGTTCTTC.

This clonotype has just a few counts. An end of the junction differs from the germline gene, which may be a read error. V is TRBV7-9 and J is TRBJ2-2; D is undetermined. Germline lookup yields CDR1 SEHNR and CDR2 FQNEAQ (reference sequence). CDR3 size: 13 residues. The CDR3 sequence is CPSSLDWTGELFF. The CDR3 DNA reads TGTCCCAGCAGCTTAGATTGGACCGGGGAGCTGTTTTTT.

This clonotype turned up a few times. The gene calls are TRBV5-1 and TRBJ1-5; D ambiguous. The V end lost 1 base, the J end lost 5 bases, and 7 bases lay between the germline ends. The CDR3 totals 13 residues. Germline loops: CDR1 SGHRS, CDR2 YFSETQ. This CDR3 reads CASSLLGYQPQHF. CDR3 DNA: TGCGCCAGCAGCTTGCTCGGGTATCAGCCCCAGCATTTT.

This clonotype has more than one count but fewer than ten. This chain uses TRBV20-1 with TRBJ1-5, with D possibly TRBD1 on 5 matching bases. CDR1 is DFQATT and CDR2 is SNEGSKA in the germline V gene (reference sequence). The CDR3 consists of 14 residues. Trimming stripped 3 bases from V and 6 bases from J, with 15 bases between. The CDR3 DNA sequence: TGCAGTGCTAGTGAATTCCAGGGTGTTCAGCCCCAGCATTTT. It translates to CSASEFQGVQPQHF.

The sample holds a few counts of this clonotype. The V call is TRBV20-1, the J call TRBJ1-1; D remains unclear. The germline V gene encodes CDR1 DFQATT and CDR2 SNEGSKA (reference sequence). V lost 2 bases to trimming and J lost 6 bases, with 7 bases between them. CDR3 length equals 11 residues. The CDR3 DNA reads as TGCAGTGCTAGATTGCTGGCTGAAGCTTTCTTT. Translation gives CSARLLAEAFF.

This clonotype was observed many times. V is TRBV7-6 and J is TRBJ2-7, with D possibly matching TRBD1 (5 bases). V was trimmed by 5 bases and J by 1 base, leaving 12 bases between them. Germline lookup yields CDR1 SGHVS and CDR2 FNYEAQ. The CDR3 has 14 amino acids. The CDR3: CASSIWGESYEQYF. The CDR3 DNA reads TGTGCCAGCAGCATATGGGGCGAATCCTACGAGCAGTACTTC. Full variable domain (missing parts from reference TRBV7-6 and TRBJ2-7): GAGVSQSPRYKVTKRGQDVALRCDPISGHVSLYWYRQALGQGPEFLTYFNYEAQQDKSGLPNDRFSAERPEGSISTLTIQRTEQRDSAMYRCASSIWGESYEQYFGPGTRLTVT.

This clonotype was picked up a small number of times. The genes are TRBV30 and TRBJ2-5; 7 positions match TRBD1. J lost 4 bases, V lost 3 bases, and 5 bases had no gene match. Per germline, CDR1 GTSNPN and CDR2 SVGIG (reference sequence). The CDR3 sequence is 13 residues long. DNA of the CDR3: TGTGCCTGGAGACAGGGGCTACGAGAGACCCAGTACTTC. This codes for CAWRQGLRETQYF.

This clonotype appeared a few times. The chain combines TRBV7-8 with TRBJ1-2; the match to TRBD1 covers 7 bases. From germline, CDR1 is SGHVS and CDR2 FQNEAQ. Trimming at V came to 5 bases and at J to 5 bases, leaving 11 bases not matched to a gene. CDR3 size: 15 residues. The CDR3: CASSRGTEALYGYTF. The CDR3 DNA reads as TGTGCCAGCAGCCGTGGGACAGAAGCGCTGTATGGCTACACCTTC.

This clonotype was detected only a few times. This CDR3 is CASSPSRGLAGYNEQFF. The CDR3 DNA is TGTGCCAGCAGCCCGAGCCGAGGGCTAGCGGGCTACAATGAGCAGTTCTTC. V gene TRBV7-2 combines with J gene TRBJ2-1; 8 bases line up with TRBD2. Germline CDR1 and CDR2: SGHTA and FQGNSA. V lost 5 bases to trimming and J lost 3 bases; unmatched junction nucleotides: 12. The CDR3 consists of 17 residues.

The rearrangement joins TRBV7-2 to TRBJ1-1, with D hard to call. Trimming pared 1 base from V and 2 bases from J, leaving 17 bases between. This CDR3 is built from 17 residues. Looked up from germline, CDR1 is SGHTA and CDR2 is FQGNSA. CDR3 residues: CASSLGLLLGKNTEAFF. The CDR3 DNA follows: TGTGCCAGCAGCTTAGGTCTTTTGCTCGGGAAAAACACTGAAGCTTTCTTT.

This clonotype was recorded once. The chain combines TRBV7-2 with TRBJ2-1; D remains ambiguous. CDR3 length: 13 amino acids. V lost 4 bases and J lost 6, with 10 bases in between. The germline gives CDR1 SGHTA, CDR2 FQGNSA. For the CDR3, the DNA is TGTGCCAGCAGCTCAAGTAATACCAATGAGCAGTTCTTC. It is translated as CASSSSNTNEQFF.

The gene calls are TRBV11-2 and TRBJ2-4, with TRBD1 as a possible D gene (5 bases). Per germline, CDR1 SGHAT and CDR2 FQNNGV. The CDR3 covers 13 residues. V lost 0 bases and J lost 9, with 9 bases in between. CDR3 DNA: TGTGCCAGCAGCTTAGACAGGGTATCCATTCAGTACTTC. It yields the protein CASSLDRVSIQYF.

This clonotype was detected only a few times. V is TRBV5-1 and J is TRBJ1-5; tentatively, D is TRBD1 (5 bases). V gave up 4 bases and J gave up 4 bases, with 12 bases separating them. Per the germline V gene, CDR1 is SGHRS and CDR2 is YFSETQ. The CDR3 is 14 residues long. CDR3 amino acids: CASSPSGPNQPQHF. The CDR3 region has the DNA TGCGCCAGCAGCCCTTCGGGACCTAATCAGCCCCAGCATTTT.

This clonotype was recorded many times. The chain carries TRBV5-1 and TRBJ1-1; 11 nucleotides line up with TRBD1. This CDR3 region has 14 residues. Germline V gene data show CDR1 as SGHRS and CDR2 as YFSETQ. Trimming removed 4 bases from V and 5 bases from J; junction bases left unmatched: 4. CDR3 protein: CASSPGTGGTEAFF. The CDR3 DNA sequence: TGCGCCAGCAGCCCTGGGACAGGGGGAACTGAAGCTTTCTTT.

In its sample, this clonotype was seen many times. The chain recombines TRBV4-3 with TRBJ1-6; a weak D match, TRBD1 (5 bases). Germline V gene sequence: CDR1 LGHNA, CDR2 YSLEER. Trimming took 0 bases from V and 8 from J, leaving 11 bases between them. This CDR3 comprises 15 residues. DNA of the CDR3: TGCGCCAGCAGCCAAGATCAGGGTAGGGATTCACCCCTCCACTTT. It codes for CASSQDQGRDSPLHF.

The genes are TRBV7-2 and TRBJ2-5, with D unclear. From germline, CDR1 is SGHTA and CDR2 FQGNSA. V was shortened by 0 bases and J by 1 base, with 12 bases between the two germline ends. This CDR3 region has 16 residues. For the CDR3, the DNA is TGTGCCAGCAGCTTAGCTCTGAGACATACCCAAGAGACCCAGTACTTC. Residues: CASSLALRHTQETQYF.

The J gene is TRBJ1-6, the V gene TRBV4-3; D is unclear. The germline V gene has CDR1 LGHNA and CDR2 YSLEER. The CDR3 consists of 18 residues. Trimming took off 1 base at V and 0 bases at J, with 13 bases between the two ends. The CDR3 bases are TGCGCCAGCAGCCAAGTTATAGGGTCAAGCTCCTATAATTCACCCCTCCACTTT. Protein product: CASSQVIGSSSYNSPLHF.

This clonotype was counted ten times or more. The chain is built from TRBV4-1 and TRBJ2-3; TRBD2 aligns across 13 bases. The junction had 13 bases not matched to a gene; V was cut back by 1 base and J by 6 bases. The germline V gene encodes CDR1 MGHRA and CDR2 YSYEKL. The CDR3 extends over 19 amino acids. In DNA form, the CDR3 reads TGCGCCAGCAGCCAAGGCCGCACTAGCGGGGGGGCCATTTGGGATACGCAGTATTTT. It is translated as CASSQGRTSGGAIWDTQYF.

The J gene is TRBJ1-1, the V gene TRBV12-3 or TRBV12-4; maybe TRBD1 (5 bases). The CDR3 consists of 12 residues. The V gene lost 3 bases and the J gene lost 13 bases, with 15 bases spanning the gap. CDR3 sequence: CASSFGGAEGFF. In nucleotides, the CDR3 is TGTGCCAGCAGTTTTGGTGGGGCCGAGGGTTTCTTT.

In this sample, this clonotype turned up a few times. A read error may be the cause here, since a much bigger clone is one base away. V usage is TRBV5-1 and J usage is TRBJ2-7, with 7 bases aligning to TRBD2. After removal of 1 base from V and 5 bases from J, the junction contained 6 bases not matched to a gene. This CDR3 has 14 amino acids. The V gene's germline CDR1 is SGHRS and CDR2 YFSETQ. The CDR3 loop is CASSLQSGDDEQYF. For the CDR3, the DNA is TGCGCCAGCAGCTTGCAAAGCGGGGATGACGAGCAGTACTTC.

The chain carries TRBV9 and TRBJ2-5; D is perhaps TRBD2 (6 bases). Germline V lookup: CDR1 SGDLS, CDR2 YYNGEE. The CDR3 is made up of 15 amino acids. V lost 3 bases, J lost 1 base, and 13 bases lay in between. Written as DNA, the CDR3 is TGTGCCAGCAGCGCCGACGGGGGAAGCCAAGAGACCCAGTACTTC. This translates into CASSADGGSQETQYF.

The chain carries TRBV6-2 or TRBV6-3 and TRBJ1-5; D gene unclear. V lost 0 bases, J lost 5 bases, and 8 bases lay in between. CDR1 and CDR2 from the germline V gene are MNHEY and SVGEGT. The CDR3 is made up of 14 amino acids. The CDR3 region is CASSYSWGDQPQHF. Here the CDR3 DNA reads TGTGCCAGCAGTTACTCGTGGGGAGATCAGCCCCAGCATTTT.

The rearrangement links TRBV7-3 to TRBJ1-2, with TRBD1 as a possible D gene (5 bases). With 5 bases removed from V and 5 bases from J, the gap between germline ends came to 18 bases. The CDR3 totals 15 residues. Germline V gene lookup returns CDR1 SGHTA and CDR2 FQGTGA. The CDR3, as DNA: TGTGCCAGCAGCCTTGTTGGTGGGGCAGGGTATGGCTACACCTTC. Amino acid sequence: CASSLVGGAGYGYTF.

To note about this clonotype: Compared with germline, one end of the junction differs, possibly owing to a read error. The V and J genes are TRBV6-5 and TRBJ2-1; D might be TRBD2 (6 bases). The V gene's germline CDR1 is MNHEY and CDR2 SVGAGI. The length of the CDR3 is 15 residues. CDR3 nucleotides: TGTGCAAGCAGTTACTTGGGAGGCGGGGCCCCCGAGCAGTTCTTC. Translated: CASSYLGGGAPEQFF.

This clonotype was seen more than once but under ten times. V and J are TRBV15 and TRBJ1-4; D unclear. Germline loops: CDR1 LNHNV, CDR2 YYDKDF (reference sequence). Trimming cost V 3 bases and J 8 bases, with 19 bases left between them. This CDR3 comprises 16 residues. The DNA of the CDR3 is TGTGCCACCAGCAGGGGCTCGGTAGGAGAAGGAGAAAAACTGTTTTTT. Protein product: CATSRGSVGEGEKLFF.

V is TRBV7-3 and J is TRBJ2-1; D is unresolved. The V gene's germline CDR1 is SGHTA and CDR2 FQGTGA. There are 14 residues in the CDR3. Trimming shortened V by 3 bases and J by 10 bases, and 16 bases separated the two germline ends. CDR3 in DNA: TGTGCCAGCAGCTTCCCGGACCGCAAAGGGGAGCAGTTCTTC. The encoded protein is CASSFPDRKGEQFF.

V is TRBV4-1 and J is TRBJ2-3; 10 bases fit TRBD2. V lost 5 bases to trimming and J lost 0 bases; unmatched junction nucleotides: 14. The CDR3 is made up of 19 amino acids. Germline lookup yields CDR1 MGHRA and CDR2 YSYEKL. This CDR3 reads CASSGGSGLAWTSTDTQYF. As DNA, the CDR3 is TGCGCCAGCAGCGGGGGCTCGGGACTAGCGTGGACTAGCACAGATACGCAGTATTTT.

The chain recombines TRBV4-3 with TRBJ1-1; D not certain. Germline lookup yields CDR1 LGHNA and CDR2 YSLEER. The CDR3 consists of 14 residues. The ends were cut back, 1 base at V and 0 bases at J, with 6 bases in the middle. DNA of the CDR3: TGCGCCAGCAGCCAAGGAGAAGTGAACACTGAAGCTTTCTTT. Its translation: CASSQGEVNTEAFF.

The rearrangement joins TRBV7-9 to TRBJ2-1; D gene unclear. The CDR3 sequence is 14 residues long. V lost 5 bases and J 13 bases, leaving 21 bases between the germline ends. CDR1 and CDR2 from the germline V gene are SEHNR and FQNEAQ (reference sequence). In DNA form, the CDR3 reads TGTGCCAGCAGCAGTTACGCCGACACGACTGGTCAGTTCTTC. Its protein is CASSSYADTTGQFF.